Below, 25 T cell receptor beta chains from the same sample are listed, as sequenced in a study of blood T cells in healthy people across ages. A second PCR of 7 to 11 cycles used a sample-barcoded 5' primer and a J-beta primer mix. TCRdb redid the calling of the 5' RACE reads with MiXCR, one entry per CDR3 protein. In the table there are around 800,000 distinct CDR3 sequences, around 62% of which are singletons. The sequencing sample was made of blood. All receptors derive from a man in his thirties or forties in good health.

V gene TRBV9 combines with J gene TRBJ1-1, with TRBD1 identical over 11 bases. CDR3 length: 17 residues. Germline V gives CDR1 SGDLS, CDR2 YYNGEE. With 4 bases clipped from V and 3 bases from J, the junction kept 11 bases outside the gene matches. Here the CDR3 DNA reads TGTGCCAGCAGCCATGGGACAGGGGGGTTCAAGGACACTGAAGCTTTCTTT. Translation gives CASSHGTGGFKDTEAFF.

This clonotype was seen a handful of times. The chain joins TRBV25-1 to TRBJ1-6, with 8 positions matching TRBD1. The CDR3 length is 14 residues. The V and J ends lost 2 bases and 6 bases, in that order; junction bases with no gene match: 0. Germline V lookup: CDR1 MGHDK, CDR2 SYGVNS. CDR3 amino acids: CASSEQGANSPLHF. The CDR3 DNA reads TGTGCCAGCAGTGAACAGGGGGCTAATTCACCCCTCCACTTT.

The chain recombines TRBV9 with TRBJ2-1, with 9 bases aligning to TRBD1. The CDR3 has 15 amino acids. Unmatched junction bases numbered 6, after V lost 0 bases and J lost 8 bases. Germline CDR1 reads SGDLS; CDR2 reads YYNGEE. The CDR3 protein is CASSVEGQGIDEQFF. As DNA, the CDR3 is TGTGCCAGCAGCGTAGAGGGACAGGGTATCGATGAGCAGTTCTTC.

This clonotype appeared once. The rearrangement links TRBV28 to TRBJ2-1, with D maybe TRBD1 (5 bases). CDR1 is MDHEN and CDR2 is SYDVKM in the germline V gene. This CDR3 region has 13 residues. The V gene lost 6 bases and the J gene lost 1 base, with 7 bases spanning the gap. DNA for the CDR3: TGTGCCAGCAGGGGGCGGTCCTACAATGAGCAGTTCTTC. Amino acid sequence: CASRGRSYNEQFF.

This rearrangement joins TRBV28 to TRBJ2-7; D may be TRBD1 (6 bases). Germline V gives CDR1 MDHEN, CDR2 SYDVKM. With 5 bases removed from V and 7 bases from J, the gap between germline ends came to 18 bases. The CDR3 has 14 residues. The CDR3 DNA follows: TGTGCCAGCAGTCTCCGGACAGCGTACAATGAGCAGTACTTC. Translating gives CASSLRTAYNEQYF.

This clonotype was seen only a few times. The V call is TRBV5-1, the J call TRBJ1-2, with D tentatively TRBD1 (5 bases). With 4 bases removed from V and 8 bases from J, the gap between germline ends came to 21 bases. The length of the CDR3 is 15 residues. The germline gives CDR1 SGHRS, CDR2 YFSETQ. CDR3 DNA: TGCGCCAGCAGCCTGGGCGGGACGGCGAGGGGAGGCTACACCTTC. Protein: CASSLGGTARGGYTF.

The chain has TRBV20-1 and TRBJ1-4, with D possibly TRBD1 on 5 matching bases. The CDR3 is 15 amino acids. Germline-derived CDR1 and CDR2 are DFQATT and SNEGSKA (reference sequence). The ends were cut back, 3 bases at V and 7 bases at J, with 18 bases in the middle. The CDR3 sequence: CSASPRGRLGEKLFF. The CDR3 DNA follows: TGCAGTGCTAGTCCTCGGGGGAGGCTGGGTGAAAAACTGTTTTTT.

In its sample, this clonotype was seen many times. The rearrangement uses TRBV29-1 and TRBJ2-7, with unresolved D. The V gene's germline CDR1 is SQVTM and CDR2 ANQGSEA. Trimming cost V 8 bases and J 4 bases, with 24 bases left between them. There are 15 residues in the CDR3. The CDR3 loop reads CSTQGGQYDAYEQYF. The CDR3 DNA follows: TGCAGCACCCAAGGTGGCCAGTACGATGCGTACGAGCAGTACTTC.

This clonotype came up a few times. The chain uses TRBV5-1 and TRBJ2-3; D uncertain. V gave up 0 bases and J gave up 0 bases, with 5 bases separating them. Per germline, CDR1 SGHRS and CDR2 YFSETQ. The CDR3 length is 14 residues. The CDR3 here is CASSLVPSTDTQYF. In nucleotides, the CDR3 is TGCGCCAGCAGCTTGGTTCCCAGCACAGATACGCAGTATTTT.

This clonotype turned up a few times. The V and J genes are TRBV2 and TRBJ1-5; D gene uncertain. V lost 5 bases and J lost 4, with 3 bases in between. The germline CDR1 and CDR2 sequences are SNHLY and FYNNEI. This CDR3 is 11 amino acids long. This CDR3 reads CASSINQPQHF. The CDR3 nucleotides are TGTGCCAGCAGTATAAATCAGCCCCAGCATTTT. Looking up the rest from reference TRBV2 and TRBJ1-5 gives the full variable domain: EPEVTQTPSHQVTQMGQEVILRCVPISNHLYFYWYRQILGQKVEFLVSFYNNEISEKSEIFDDQFSVERPDGSNFTLKIRSTKLEDSAMYFCASSINQPQHFGDGTRLSIL.

V gene TRBV9 combines with J gene TRBJ2-4, with D uncertain. This CDR3 has 11 amino acids. Germline V lookup: CDR1 SGDLS, CDR2 YYNGEE. Deletions cut 3 bases from V and 10 bases from J, with 8 bases between. CDR3: CASSAGGIQYF. CDR3 bases: TGTGCCAGCAGCGCCGGTGGTATTCAGTACTTC.

The table lists this clonotype with a few counts. V usage is TRBV20-1 and J usage is TRBJ2-7; no clear D. The CDR3 sequence is 11 residues long. From germline, CDR1 is DFQATT and CDR2 SNEGSKA (reference sequence). V was shortened by 5 bases and J by 3 bases, with 8 bases between the two germline ends. The CDR3 nucleotides are TGCAGTGCTTCTGACAACTACGAGCAGTACTTC. Amino acids: CSASDNYEQYF.

The chain links TRBV7-2 to TRBJ2-7, with 8 bases identical to TRBD2. Germline CDR1 is SGHTA and CDR2 is FQGNSA. The CDR3 has 16 amino acids. V trimming: 5 bases; J trimming: 7 bases; junction bases outside the gene matches: 16. CDR3 region: CASSLGPGGGFGEQYF. The CDR3 DNA sequence: TGTGCCAGCAGCCTAGGGCCAGGCGGGGGGTTTGGTGAGCAGTACTTC. The variable domain in full, completed from reference TRBV7-2 and TRBJ2-7, reads GAGVSQSPSNKVTEKGKDVELRCDPISGHTALYWYRQSLGQGLEFLIYFQGNSAPDKSGLPSDRFSAERTGGSVSTLTIQRTQQEDSAVYLCASSLGPGGGFGEQYFGPGTRLTVT.

The chain carries TRBV20-1 and TRBJ1-1; D is possibly TRBD1 (5 bases). The V gene lost 0 bases and the J gene lost 6 bases, with 8 bases spanning the gap. CDR3 length: 12 amino acids. From germline, CDR1 is DFQATT and CDR2 SNEGSKA (reference sequence). CDR3 nucleotides: TGCAGTGCTAGAGAACCGGGGGCTGAAGCTTTCTTT. Protein product: CSAREPGAEAFF.

The J gene is TRBJ2-5, the V gene TRBV2; D is possibly TRBD2 (5 bases). Matching the DNA end better, TRBJ2-7 makes the J call doubtful. The CDR3 is made up of 12 amino acids. CDR1 SNHLY and CDR2 FYNNEI come from the germline V gene. In DNA form, the CDR3 reads TGTGCCACCATCGCGGGCGGACGCGAGCAGTACTTC. It specifies CATIAGGREQYF.

The gene calls are TRBV10-3 and TRBJ1-5; tentative D call: TRBD1 (6 bases). V gave up 6 bases and J gave up 1 base, with 10 bases separating them. Germline CDR1 reads ENHRY; CDR2 reads SYGVKD. The CDR3 contains 14 residues. The CDR3, as DNA: TGTGCCATCAGCCAAGGGGGGAGCAATCAGCCCCAGCATTTT. Translation gives CAISQGGSNQPQHF.

This chain joins TRBV7-2 and TRBJ2-3; TRBD2 agrees at 8 bases. Per germline, CDR1 SGHTA and CDR2 FQGNSA. V was pared by 0 bases and J by 4 bases, with 3 bases of the junction left unmatched. CDR3 size: 15 residues. In DNA form, the CDR3 reads TGTGCCAGCAGCTTAGCTAGCGGGGTACCAGATACGCAGTATTTT. Translated, it gives CASSLASGVPDTQYF.

The rearrangement links TRBV4-2 to TRBJ2-1; the D gene could be TRBD1 or TRBD2 (5 bases each). CDR1 is LGHNA, CDR2 YNFKEQ, per germline. The CDR3 totals 14 residues. Trimming shortened V by 4 bases and J by 9 bases, and 16 bases separated the two germline ends. The CDR3 DNA sequence: TGTGCCAGCAGCCCCGGGACGGACCATGGTGAGCAGTTCTTC. Translating it yields CASSPGTDHGEQFF.

The chain combines TRBV7-2 with TRBJ2-7; 7 bases line up with TRBD2. V trimming: 7 bases; J trimming: 3 bases; junction bases outside the gene matches: 9. This CDR3 has 14 amino acids. Germline V gene lookup returns CDR1 SGHTA and CDR2 FQGNSA. The CDR3 is CASTIPGLYYEQYF. CDR3 DNA sequence: TGTGCCAGCACCATACCGGGACTATACTACGAGCAGTACTTC.

The V gene is TRBV7-2, the J gene TRBJ1-5, with a tentative D call TRBD1 (5 bases). Germline V lookup: CDR1 SGHTA, CDR2 FQGNSA. Trimming cost V 1 base and J 4 bases, with 8 bases left between them. The CDR3 has 14 residues. The CDR3 region is CASSLETENQPQHF. CDR3 sequence (DNA): TGTGCCAGCAGCTTAGAGACAGAGAATCAGCCCCAGCATTTT. Full variable domain (missing parts from reference TRBV7-2 and TRBJ1-5): GAGVSQSPSNKVTEKGKDVELRCDPISGHTALYWYRQSLGQGLEFLIYFQGNSAPDKSGLPSDRFSAERTGGSVSTLTIQRTQQEDSAVYLCASSLETENQPQHFGDGTRLSIL.

The genes are TRBV5-1 and TRBJ2-1, with D possibly being TRBD2 (5 bases). The germline gives CDR1 SGHRS, CDR2 YFSETQ. The V end was cut by 0 bases, the J end by 10 bases, with 14 bases between. The CDR3 runs 14 residues. CDR3: CASSLGWNPGEQFF. CDR3 nucleotide sequence: TGCGCCAGCAGCTTGGGATGGAACCCGGGAGAGCAGTTCTTC.

The J gene is TRBJ2-3, the V gene TRBV3-1, with D unclear. CDR1 and CDR2 (germline): LGHDT, YNNKEL (reference sequence). The CDR3 loop spans 15 amino acids. V dropped 3 bases and J dropped 2 bases, with 12 bases sitting between them. CDR3 sequence (DNA): TGTGCCAGCAGCCAGGGTCCAGAGCCCACAGATACGCAGTATTTT. This codes for CASSQGPEPTDTQYF.

The chain couples TRBV15 to TRBJ2-4; 8 bases are shared with TRBD1. Germline V lookup: CDR1 LNHNV, CDR2 YYDKDF (reference sequence). The CDR3 contains 16 residues. The V and J ends lost 0 bases and 8 bases, in that order; junction bases with no gene match: 9. CDR3 in DNA: TGTGCCACCAGCAGAGATCCGGCAGGGGGCGGCTACATTCAGTACTTC. Amino acid sequence: CATSRDPAGGGYIQYF.

On this clonotype: Since a much larger clone is just one base distant, this may be a read error. The chain joins TRBV28 to TRBJ2-7; no definite D call. The CDR3 is made up of 11 amino acids. Germline V gives CDR1 MDHEN, CDR2 SYDVKM. V was trimmed by 5 bases and J by 3 bases, leaving 5 bases between them. The CDR3 coding sequence is TGTGCCAGCAGTATAAACTACGAGCAGTACTTC. It is translated as CASSINYEQYF.

This clonotype has more than one count but fewer than ten. The chain uses TRBV4-3 and TRBJ2-5; D might be TRBD2 (6 bases). The CDR3 extends over 13 amino acids. Between the trimmed V and J ends, which lost 3 bases and 7 bases, there was a span of 12 bases. CDR1 is LGHNA and CDR2 is YSLEER in the germline V gene. CDR3 coding DNA: TGCGCCAGCAGCCAGGAACTGGGAGGGACCCAGTACTTC. The encoded protein is CASSQELGGTQYF.